This T cell receptor beta chain was identified during a study of cytomegalovirus exposure and HLA in healthy donors. Findings of the study overall: A later analysis, which compared TCR beta chains of equal frequency, found the HLA-associated ones more clonally expanded. Sequencing probably produced one cluster of sequence variants that were highly shared. Most subjects' HLA-A and HLA-B alleles were reportedly predicted from TCR beta sequences. Rare TCR sequences predominated, though certain public TCRs were found in many donors.

V was clipped by 0 bases and J by 3 bases, with 12 bases between them. Germline V gene sequence: CDR1 SGDLS, CDR2 YYNGEE. The CDR3 contains 16 residues. In regard to this clone: Its specificity is not known.

In the PCR, 60 Vbeta and 13 Jbeta primers were used. Data came from immunoSEQ multiplex PCR; TCRdb stores just in-frame clones and leaves some out. Of some 150,000 clones listed, 70% to 90% were seen once; the top ten hold about 2.1%. The chain uses TRBV9 and TRBJ1-4; D is perhaps TRBD1 (5 bases). The clonotype was recovered from a woman aged 18-29 years in good health and CMV-seronegative. Specimen: PBMCs. The chain's CDR3 is CASSVGQPGSNEKLFF. The CDR3 DNA sequence: TGTGCCAGCAGCGTAGGACAGCCTGGATCTAATGAAAAACTGTTTTTT.